The 19 T cell receptor beta chains reported below all come from one sample, sequenced in a study of shared clonotypes between healthy human individuals. TCRdb's table, derived via immunoSEQ multiplex PCR, lists solely in-frame clones and lacks some. The data show millions of clones, with 93% seen just once and about 0.37% held by the top ten. Material: naive CD4+ T cells from PBMCs. Subset described: CD45RA+ positively selected. The receptors shown here come from a man younger than 30 in good health. Some clones in this sample may be carry-over from other donors' samples.

This chain connects TRBV11-2 to TRBJ1-1, with 10 nucleotides matching TRBD1. This CDR3 has 17 amino acids. After removal of 5 bases from V and 0 bases from J, the junction contained 9 bases not matched to a gene. The germline CDR1 and CDR2 sequences are SGHAT and FQNNGV. DNA of the CDR3: TGTGCCAGCAGCCCGGACAGGGGGGGCGACATGAACACTGAAGCTTTCTTT. Residues: CASSPDRGGDMNTEAFF.

CDR3 sequence (DNA): TGTGCCAGCTCACCACTTCGGGTTTTTCTGGGGAATGAGCAGTTCTTC. Translating it yields CASSPLRVFLGNEQFF. V is TRBV18 and J is TRBJ2-1; D is unclear. Trimming took 1 base from V and 7 from J, leaving 17 bases between them. The CDR3 runs 16 residues. Looked up from germline, CDR1 is KGHSH and CDR2 is LQKENI.

This clone showed up just a few times. The rearrangement uses TRBV10-1 and TRBJ2-7; D is perhaps TRBD2 (5 bases). This CDR3 has 13 residues. Trimming stripped 4 bases from V and 3 bases from J, with 10 bases between. CDR1 WNHNN and CDR2 SYGVQD come from the germline V gene (reference sequence). Here the CDR3 DNA reads TGCGCCAGCAGTGGTGCTAGCAACTACGAGCAGTACTTC. Translated: CASSGASNYEQYF.

The chain has TRBV19 and TRBJ1-5; tentative D call: TRBD1 (5 bases). The length of the CDR3 is 16 residues. With 6 bases removed from V and 0 bases from J, the gap between germline ends came to 15 bases. Germline CDR1 is LNHDA and CDR2 is SQIVND (reference sequence). The CDR3, as DNA: TGTGCCAGTAGGCCACTTGGGGGGTTTAGCAATCAGCCCCAGCATTTT. This sequence encodes CASRPLGGFSNQPQHF.

CDR3 in amino acids: CASIRKSREAPYEQYF. The CDR3 bases are TGTGCCAGCATCCGTAAATCGCGGGAGGCCCCCTACGAGCAGTACTTC. V gene TRBV27 combines with J gene TRBJ2-7; 8 nucleotides align to TRBD2. Per germline, CDR1 MNHEY and CDR2 SMNVEV (reference sequence). V trimming: 7 bases; J trimming: 2 bases; junction bases outside the gene matches: 13. The CDR3 sequence is 16 residues long.

This clone was found once. Other DNA sequences in this specimen translate into the identical CDR3. This CDR3 reads CASSRAYNEQFF. The CDR3 DNA reads TGCGCCAGCAGCCGGGCGTACAATGAGCAGTTCTTC. The chain joins TRBV5-1 to TRBJ2-1; D is undetermined. The CDR3 contains 12 residues. Trimming pared 4 bases from V and 4 bases from J, leaving 6 bases between. In germline, CDR1 is SGHRS, CDR2 YFSETQ.

This clone was seen a single time. This chain links TRBV29-1 with TRBJ1-4, with D maybe TRBD1 (6 bases). Between the trimmed V and J ends, which lost 5 bases and 10 bases, there was a span of 14 bases. This CDR3 is built from 12 residues. Looked up from germline, CDR1 is SQVTM and CDR2 is ANQGSEA. Written as DNA, the CDR3 is TGCAGCGTTTTGGGGGGGGCTGGAAAACTGTTTTTT. Residues: CSVLGGAGKLFF.

The chain is built from TRBV9 and TRBJ2-5, with TRBD2 matching over 10 bases. V shed 4 bases, J shed 5 bases, and the junction held 14 bases outside the gene matches. This CDR3 has 17 amino acids. The germline V gene has CDR1 SGDLS and CDR2 YYNGEE. DNA of the CDR3: TGTGCCAGCAGCCCCGGACCCTCTAGCGGGAGACGGGAGACCCAGTACTTC. Translation gives CASSPGPSSGRRETQYF.

The V and J genes are TRBV14 and TRBJ1-2; D might be TRBD1 (6 bases). The CDR3 sequence is 14 residues long. V was clipped by 1 base and J by 2 bases, with 8 bases between them. Germline V gene data show CDR1 as SGHDN and CDR2 as FVKESK. For the CDR3, the DNA is TGTGCCAGCAGCCAAGTGACAGGCAACTATGGCTACACCTTC. Protein: CASSQVTGNYGYTF.

This chain links TRBV7-3 with TRBJ2-1, with D possibly matching TRBD2 (6 bases). V lost 5 bases, J lost 2 bases, and 13 bases lay in between. CDR1 and CDR2 (germline): SGHTA, FQGTGA. This CDR3 region has 15 residues. CDR3 residues: CASSAGLTAYNEQFF. As DNA, the CDR3 is TGTGCCAGCAGCGCGGGACTGACAGCCTACAATGAGCAGTTCTTC.

This chain links TRBV5-1 with TRBJ2-1, with 11 bases that match TRBD2. The CDR3 covers 15 residues. Germline V gene sequence: CDR1 SGHRS, CDR2 YFSETQ. V gave up 1 base and J gave up 6 bases; unmatched junction bases: 3. CDR3 sequence: CASSLSSGRTNEQFF. The CDR3 DNA follows: TGCGCCAGCAGCTTGTCTAGCGGGAGGACCAATGAGCAGTTCTTC.

This clone appeared a few times. This sequence joins TRBV30 and TRBJ1-5, with D hard to call. The CDR3 runs to 15 residues. Germline V lookup: CDR1 GTSNPN, CDR2 SVGIG (reference sequence). V shed 2 bases and J shed 2 bases, with 13 bases lying between them. CDR3 coding DNA: TGTGCCTGGAGTTTCGGTAGTTCCGGCAATCAGCCCCAGCATTTT. Translating it yields CAWSFGSSGNQPQHF. Based on the CDR3 plus reference TRBV30 and TRBJ1-5, the full variable domain is SQTIHQWPATLVQPVGSPLSLECTVEGTSNPNLYWYRQAAGRGLQLLFYSVGIGQISSEVPQNLSASRPQDRQFILSSKKLLLSDSGFYLCAWSFGSSGNQPQHFGDGTRLSIL.

This chain connects TRBV4-1 to TRBJ1-1; no reliable D call. The V end was cut by 1 base, the J end by 6 bases, with 18 bases between. Germline V gene sequence: CDR1 MGHRA, CDR2 YSYEKL. The CDR3 runs 16 residues. The CDR3 DNA follows: TGCGCCAGCAGCCAAGTCGGGCGAGGAGGGAGGGCTGAAGCTTTCTTT. Translation gives CASSQVGRGGRAEAFF.

Only a few counts were recorded for this clone. The V and J genes are TRBV20-1 and TRBJ1-1, with D perhaps matching TRBD1 (5 bases). Germline CDR1 and CDR2: DFQATT and SNEGSKA (reference sequence). This CDR3 comprises 10 residues. The V gene lost 3 bases and the J gene lost 11 bases, with 10 bases spanning the gap. In DNA, the CDR3 is TGCAGTGCTAGGACAGTCCCCGCTTTCTTT. Protein: CSARTVPAFF.

V and J are TRBV5-6 and TRBJ2-7, with D possibly being TRBD2 (6 bases). The CDR3 consists of 18 residues. Germline assignment: CDR1 SGHDT and CDR2 YYEEEE. Trimming removed 3 bases from V and 0 bases from J, with 22 bases in between. The CDR3 DNA follows: TGTGCCAGCAGCTGGGGGGAGCATTGGGACGGGGCCTCCTACGAGCAGTACTTC. It yields the protein CASSWGEHWDGASYEQYF.

With regard to this clone: Within the sample, other DNA sequences also encode this same CDR3. The chain carries TRBV27 and TRBJ1-2; 7 bases match TRBD1. V was clipped by 3 bases and J by 8 bases; unmatched bases: 12. CDR1 is MNHEY and CDR2 is SMNVEV in the germline V gene (reference sequence). This CDR3 comprises 15 residues. Here the CDR3 reads CASSFGPTGTGGYTF. CDR3 bases: TGTGCCAGCAGTTTCGGACCGACAGGGACGGGCGGCTACACCTTC.

The gene calls are TRBV5-4 and TRBJ1-2; D gene ambiguous. CDR1 is SGHNT and CDR2 is YYREEE in the germline V gene (reference sequence). This CDR3 is 15 amino acids long. Trimming left V 6 bases short and J 1 base short, with 16 bases between. CDR3 protein: CASTYARVYNYGYTF. The DNA of the CDR3 is TGTGCCAGCACCTATGCGAGGGTATATAACTATGGCTACACCTTC.

CDR3 DNA sequence: TGTGCCAGTAGTATAGGACTAGCGGGACGAAATGAGCAGTTCTTC. Protein sequence: CASSIGLAGRNEQFF. The chain combines TRBV19 with TRBJ2-1, with 11 nucleotides matching TRBD2. CDR3 length equals 15 residues. Germline-derived CDR1 and CDR2 are LNHDA and SQIVND (reference sequence). Trimming at V came to 1 base and at J to 7 bases, leaving 3 bases not matched to a gene.

The chain couples TRBV11-2 to TRBJ2-7, with TRBD2 identical over 13 bases. This CDR3 comprises 16 residues. The germline gives CDR1 SGHAT, CDR2 FQNNGV. V shed 2 bases and J 5 bases; nucleotides not matched to a gene: 6. The CDR3 loop is CASSLWPGLAGNEQYF. CDR3 in DNA: TGTGCCAGCAGCTTATGGCCGGGACTAGCGGGAAACGAGCAGTACTTC.